These 8 T cell receptor beta chains share one sample of origin, sequenced in a study of T cells after yellow fever vaccination. TCRdb itself ran the 5' RACE reads through MiXCR, one entry per CDR3 protein. The data show some 350,000 distinct CDR3 sequences, with roughly 4.3% seen just once and around 23% held by the top ten. Sequences were derived from PBMCs, sampled 5 days after the yellow fever booster vaccination. The receptors originated from a man in his late teens or twenties who received the YFV17D yellow fever vaccine.

This clonotype was seen a handful of times. The chain has TRBV20-1 and TRBJ2-1; TRBD2 aligns across 8 bases. CDR3 length equals 14 residues. Germline assignment: CDR1 DFQATT and CDR2 SNEGSKA (reference sequence). V gave up 4 bases and J gave up 2 bases; unmatched junction bases: 4. CDR3 bases: TGCAGTGCTAAGGGACTAGGTCCCTACAATGAGCAGTTCTTC. Its translation is CSAKGLGPYNEQFF.

In this sample, this clonotype turned up a few times. V gene TRBV5-1 combines with J gene TRBJ1-1, with no clear D. CDR1 and CDR2 from the germline V gene are SGHRS and YFSETQ. The CDR3 contains 16 residues. The V and J ends lost 0 bases and 0 bases respectively, with 12 bases between them. The CDR3 region is CASSLAGTLLNTEAFF. CDR3 bases: TGCGCCAGCAGCTTGGCCGGCACCTTATTGAACACTGAAGCTTTCTTT. The entire variable domain, with the rest obtained from reference TRBV5-1 and TRBJ1-1, is as follows: KAGVTQTPRYLIKTRGQQVTLSCSPISGHRSVSWYQQTPGQGLQFLFEYFSETQRNKGNFPGRFSGRQFSNSRSEMNVSTLELGDSALYLCASSLAGTLLNTEAFFGQGTRLTVV.

The chain combines TRBV4-1 with TRBJ2-5; D not resolved. The CDR3 has 12 residues. CDR1 MGHRA and CDR2 YSYEKL come from the germline V gene. V was clipped by 3 bases and J by 5 bases, with 7 bases between them. CDR3 sequence: CASSQETETQYF. The CDR3 nucleotides are TGCGCCAGCAGCCAGGAAACGGAGACCCAGTACTTC.

The rearrangement uses TRBV18 and TRBJ1-2; a weak D match, TRBD1 (5 bases). The germline V gene has CDR1 KGHSH and CDR2 LQKENI. Trimming left V 3 bases short and J 7 bases short, with 12 bases between. The CDR3 runs to 13 residues. CDR3 coding DNA: TGTGCCAGCTCACCCGCGAAGGGGCCTGGCTACACCTTC. Protein product: CASSPAKGPGYTF.

The chain couples TRBV20-1 to TRBJ1-5; D gene uncertain. Trimming pared 6 bases from V and 4 bases from J, leaving 16 bases between. The germline V gene has CDR1 DFQATT and CDR2 SNEGSKA (reference sequence). This CDR3 comprises 14 residues. CDR3 DNA sequence: TGCAGTGCGCGACCGGGAGCCTCAAATCAGCCCCAGCATTTT. This codes for CSARPGASNQPQHF.

V gene TRBV12-3 or TRBV12-4 combines with J gene TRBJ2-3; 9 bases line up with TRBD2. The V segment lost 6 bases and the J segment 0 bases; nucleotides outside the gene matches: 10. The CDR3 covers 17 residues. The CDR3, as DNA: TGTGCCAGCAGCCCAGGGGGGCGGGGGGGTAGCACAGATACGCAGTATTTT. Translated: CASSPGGRGGSTDTQYF.

Many counts were recorded for this clonotype. The chain recombines TRBV20-1 with TRBJ2-4; D call uncertain. CDR3 length equals 17 residues. Trimming took off 5 bases at V and 0 bases at J, with 20 bases between the two ends. CDR1 is DFQATT and CDR2 is SNEGSKA in the germline V gene (reference sequence). The CDR3 DNA sequence: TGCAGTGCTTCCGCCCCCGGCCCTTTCTTAGCCAAAAACATTCAGTACTTC. As protein: CSASAPGPFLAKNIQYF.

At least ten counts were recorded for this clonotype. The chain couples TRBV4-3 to TRBJ2-2; the D is unclear. Germline V CDR1 and CDR2: LGHNA, YSLEER. Trimming took off 0 bases at V and 7 bases at J, with 9 bases between the two ends. The CDR3 runs 14 residues. The CDR3 DNA sequence: TGCGCCAGCAGCCAAGACTTGGGGATCGGGGAGCTGTTTTTT. The encoded protein is CASSQDLGIGELFF.